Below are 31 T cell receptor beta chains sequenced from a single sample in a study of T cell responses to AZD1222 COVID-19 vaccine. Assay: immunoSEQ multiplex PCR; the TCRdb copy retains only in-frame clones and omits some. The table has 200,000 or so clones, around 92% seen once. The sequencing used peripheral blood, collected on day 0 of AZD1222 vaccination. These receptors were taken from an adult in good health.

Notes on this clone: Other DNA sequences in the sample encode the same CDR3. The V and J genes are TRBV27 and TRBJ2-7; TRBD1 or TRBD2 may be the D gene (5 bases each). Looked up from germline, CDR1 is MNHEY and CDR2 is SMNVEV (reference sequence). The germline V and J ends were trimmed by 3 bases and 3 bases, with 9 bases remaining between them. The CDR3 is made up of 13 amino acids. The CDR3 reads CASSLGPIYEQYF. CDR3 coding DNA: TGTGCCAGCAGTTTGGGACCGATCTACGAGCAGTACTTC.

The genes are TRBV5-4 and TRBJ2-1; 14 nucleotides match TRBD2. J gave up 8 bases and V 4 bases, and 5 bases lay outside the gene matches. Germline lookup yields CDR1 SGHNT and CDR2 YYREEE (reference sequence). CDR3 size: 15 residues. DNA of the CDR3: TGTGCCAGCAGCACCCGACTAGCGGGAGGGCATGAGCAGTTCTTC. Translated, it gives CASSTRLAGGHEQFF.

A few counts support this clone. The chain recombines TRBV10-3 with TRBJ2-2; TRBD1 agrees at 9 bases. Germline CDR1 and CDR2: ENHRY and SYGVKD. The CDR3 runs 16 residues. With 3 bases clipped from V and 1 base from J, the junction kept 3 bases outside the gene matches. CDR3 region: CAISDAGQGNTGELFF. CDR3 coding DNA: TGTGCCATCAGTGATGCGGGACAGGGGAACACCGGGGAGCTGTTTTTT.

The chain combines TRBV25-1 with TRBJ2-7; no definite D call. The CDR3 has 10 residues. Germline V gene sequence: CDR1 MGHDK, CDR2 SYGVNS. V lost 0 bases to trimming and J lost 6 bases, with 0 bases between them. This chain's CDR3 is CASSEYEQYF. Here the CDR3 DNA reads TGTGCCAGCAGTGAATACGAGCAGTACTTC.

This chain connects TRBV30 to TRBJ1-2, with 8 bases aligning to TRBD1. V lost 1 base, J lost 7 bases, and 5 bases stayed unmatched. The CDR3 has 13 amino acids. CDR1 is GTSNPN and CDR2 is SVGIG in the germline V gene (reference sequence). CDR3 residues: CAWSEDRGRGYTF. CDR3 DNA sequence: TGTGCCTGGAGTGAAGACAGGGGACGTGGCTACACCTTC.

The CDR3 DNA follows: TGTGCCAGCACCGCTCAGGGGCGCAAAAATCAGCCCCAGCATTTT. The encoded protein is CASTAQGRKNQPQHF. This rearrangement joins TRBV27 to TRBJ1-5; weak D call: TRBD1 (6 bases). The CDR3 runs to 15 residues. Germline-derived CDR1 and CDR2 are MNHEY and SMNVEV (reference sequence). V shed 7 bases and J shed 4 bases, with 17 bases lying between them.

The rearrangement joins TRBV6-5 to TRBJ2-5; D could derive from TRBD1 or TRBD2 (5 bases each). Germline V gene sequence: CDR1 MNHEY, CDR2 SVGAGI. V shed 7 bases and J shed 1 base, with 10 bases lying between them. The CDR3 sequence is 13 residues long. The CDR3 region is CASTGRTQETQYF. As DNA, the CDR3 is TGTGCCAGCACGGGACGGACCCAAGAGACCCAGTACTTC.

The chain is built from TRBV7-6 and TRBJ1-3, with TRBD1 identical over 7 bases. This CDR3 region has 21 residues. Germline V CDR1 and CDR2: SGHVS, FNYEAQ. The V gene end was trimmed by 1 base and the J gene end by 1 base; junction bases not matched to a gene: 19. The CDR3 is CASSLVWDYRTGTGSGNTIYF. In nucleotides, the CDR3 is TGTGCCAGCAGCTTAGTTTGGGATTATAGGACAGGCACTGGGTCTGGAAACACCATATATTTT.

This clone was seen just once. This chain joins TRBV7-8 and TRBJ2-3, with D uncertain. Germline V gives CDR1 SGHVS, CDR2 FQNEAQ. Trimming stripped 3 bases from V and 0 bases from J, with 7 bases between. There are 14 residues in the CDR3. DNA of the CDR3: TGTGCCAGCAGCTTCGGTACTAGCACAGATACGCAGTATTTT. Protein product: CASSFGTSTDTQYF.

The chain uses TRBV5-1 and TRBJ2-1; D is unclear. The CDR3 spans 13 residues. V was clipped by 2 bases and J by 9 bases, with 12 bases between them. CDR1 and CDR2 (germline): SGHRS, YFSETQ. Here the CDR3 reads CASSFDSSGEQFF. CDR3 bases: TGCGCCAGCAGCTTTGACTCTTCTGGTGAGCAGTTCTTC.

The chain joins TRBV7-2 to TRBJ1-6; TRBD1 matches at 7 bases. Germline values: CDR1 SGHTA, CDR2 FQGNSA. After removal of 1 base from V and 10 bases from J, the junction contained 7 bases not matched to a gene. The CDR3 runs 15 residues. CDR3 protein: CASSLVAGGGSPLHF. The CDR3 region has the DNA TGTGCCAGCAGCTTAGTTGCAGGGGGAGGCTCACCCCTCCACTTT.

The CDR3 coding sequence is TGTGCCTGGAGTGTAGGTCAGGAGCCCAACTATGGCTACACCTTC. As protein: CAWSVGQEPNYGYTF. This chain joins TRBV30 and TRBJ1-2; no clear D gene. The CDR3 has 15 residues. Germline V lookup: CDR1 GTSNPN, CDR2 SVGIG (reference sequence). Trimming cost V 0 bases and J 2 bases, with 13 bases left between them.

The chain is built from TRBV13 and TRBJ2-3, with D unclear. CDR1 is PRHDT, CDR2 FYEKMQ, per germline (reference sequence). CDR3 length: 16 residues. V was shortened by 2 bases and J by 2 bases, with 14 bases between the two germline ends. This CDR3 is CASSLRTSQYTDTQYF. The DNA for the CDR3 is TGTGCCAGCAGCTTACGGACGTCTCAGTACACAGATACGCAGTATTTT.

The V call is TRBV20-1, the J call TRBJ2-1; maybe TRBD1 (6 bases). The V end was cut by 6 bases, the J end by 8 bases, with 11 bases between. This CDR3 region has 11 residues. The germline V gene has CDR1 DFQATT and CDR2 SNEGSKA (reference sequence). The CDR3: CSARQVYEQFF. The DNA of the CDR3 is TGCAGTGCAAGACAGGTCTATGAGCAGTTCTTC.

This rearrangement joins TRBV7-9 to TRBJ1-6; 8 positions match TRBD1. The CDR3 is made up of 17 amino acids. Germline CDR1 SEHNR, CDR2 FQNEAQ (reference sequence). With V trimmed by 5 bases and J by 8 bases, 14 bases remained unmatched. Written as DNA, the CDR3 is TGTGCCAGCAGCCAAGGGACAGGCGCCTTTGGGGATTCACCCCTCCACTTT. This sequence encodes CASSQGTGAFGDSPLHF.

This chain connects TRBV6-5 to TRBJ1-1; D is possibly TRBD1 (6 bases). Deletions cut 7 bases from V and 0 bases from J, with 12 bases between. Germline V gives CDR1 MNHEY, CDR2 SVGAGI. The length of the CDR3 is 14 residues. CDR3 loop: CASTGTFMNTEAFF. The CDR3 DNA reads TGTGCCAGCACAGGGACATTTATGAACACTGAAGCTTTCTTT.

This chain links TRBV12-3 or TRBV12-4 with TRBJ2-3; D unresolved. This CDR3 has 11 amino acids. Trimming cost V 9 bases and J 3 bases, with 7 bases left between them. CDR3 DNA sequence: TGTGCCAGTTCAATAACAGATACGCAGTATTTT. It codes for CASSITDTQYF.

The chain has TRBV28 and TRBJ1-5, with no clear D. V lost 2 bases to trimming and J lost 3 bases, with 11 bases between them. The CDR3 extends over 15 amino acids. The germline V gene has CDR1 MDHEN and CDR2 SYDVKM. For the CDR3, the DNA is TGTGCCAGCAGTTTACCCTCGCTGGCCAATCAGCCCCAGCATTTT. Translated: CASSLPSLANQPQHF.

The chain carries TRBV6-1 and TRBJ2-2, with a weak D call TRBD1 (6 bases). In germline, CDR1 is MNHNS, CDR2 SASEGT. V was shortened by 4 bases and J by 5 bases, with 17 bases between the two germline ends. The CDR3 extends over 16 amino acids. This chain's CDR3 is CASSVGTPRGTGELFF. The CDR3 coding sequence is TGTGCCAGCAGTGTTGGGACCCCAAGGGGGACCGGGGAGCTGTTTTTT.

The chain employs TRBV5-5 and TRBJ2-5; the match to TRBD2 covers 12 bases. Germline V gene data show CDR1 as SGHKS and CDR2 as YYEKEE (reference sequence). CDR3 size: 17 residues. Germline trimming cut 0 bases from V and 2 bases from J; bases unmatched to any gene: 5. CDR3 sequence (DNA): TGTGCCAGCAGCTTGGCCGGGCTAGCGGGGGGGCAAGAGACCCAGTACTTC. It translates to CASSLAGLAGGQETQYF.

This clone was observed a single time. CDR3 in DNA: TGTGCCAGCAGCCCTGGCCCCAATGAAAAACTGTTTTTT. It is translated as CASSPGPNEKLFF. V gene TRBV3-1 (or the pseudogene TRBV3-2) combines with J gene TRBJ1-4; D ambiguous. With 4 bases removed from V and 5 bases from J, the gap between germline ends came to 8 bases. The CDR3 extends over 13 amino acids. The germline V gene encodes CDR1 LGHDT and CDR2 YNNKEL (reference sequence).

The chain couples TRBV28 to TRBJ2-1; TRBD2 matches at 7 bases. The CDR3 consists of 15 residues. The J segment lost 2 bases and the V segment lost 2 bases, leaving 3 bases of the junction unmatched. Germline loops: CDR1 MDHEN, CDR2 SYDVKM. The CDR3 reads CASSLAGVPYNEQFF. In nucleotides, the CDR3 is TGTGCCAGCAGTTTAGCGGGAGTACCCTACAATGAGCAGTTCTTC.

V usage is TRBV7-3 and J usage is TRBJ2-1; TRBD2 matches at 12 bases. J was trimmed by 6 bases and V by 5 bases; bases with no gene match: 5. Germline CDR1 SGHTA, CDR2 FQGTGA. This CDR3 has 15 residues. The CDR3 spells CASSPRTSGVNEQFF. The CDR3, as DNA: TGTGCCAGCAGCCCCCGGACTAGCGGGGTCAATGAGCAGTTCTTC. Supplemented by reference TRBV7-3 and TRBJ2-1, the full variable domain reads GAGVSQTPSNKVTEKGKYVELRCDPISGHTALYWYRQSLGQGPEFLIYFQGTGAADDSGLPNDRFFAVRPEGSVSTLKIQRTERGDSAVYLCASSPRTSGVNEQFFGPGTRLTVL.

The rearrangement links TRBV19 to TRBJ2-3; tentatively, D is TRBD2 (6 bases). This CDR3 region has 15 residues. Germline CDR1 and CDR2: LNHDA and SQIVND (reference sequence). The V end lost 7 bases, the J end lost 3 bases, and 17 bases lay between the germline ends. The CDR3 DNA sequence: TGTGCCAGTAAGGGACTCGGCAGGGAGACAGATACGCAGTATTTT. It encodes CASKGLGRETDTQYF.

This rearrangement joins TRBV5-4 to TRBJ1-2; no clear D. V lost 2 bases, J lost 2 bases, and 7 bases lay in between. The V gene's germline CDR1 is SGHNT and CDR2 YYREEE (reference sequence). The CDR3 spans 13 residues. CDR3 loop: CASSFRQNYGYTF. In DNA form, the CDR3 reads TGTGCCAGCAGCTTTCGGCAGAACTATGGCTACACCTTC.

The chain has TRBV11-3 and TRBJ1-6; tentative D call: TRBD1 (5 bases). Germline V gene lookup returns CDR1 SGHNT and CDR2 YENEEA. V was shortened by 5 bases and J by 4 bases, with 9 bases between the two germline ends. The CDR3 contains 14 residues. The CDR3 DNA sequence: TGTGCCAGCAGCGTCGGGGGTTATAATTCACCCCTCCACTTT. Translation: CASSVGGYNSPLHF. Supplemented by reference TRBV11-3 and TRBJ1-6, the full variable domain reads EAGVVQSPRYKIIEKKQPVAFWCNPISGHNTLYWYLQNLGQGPELLIRYENEEAVDDSQLPKDRFSAERLKGVDSTLKIQPAELGDSAVYLCASSVGGYNSPLHFGNGTRLTVT.

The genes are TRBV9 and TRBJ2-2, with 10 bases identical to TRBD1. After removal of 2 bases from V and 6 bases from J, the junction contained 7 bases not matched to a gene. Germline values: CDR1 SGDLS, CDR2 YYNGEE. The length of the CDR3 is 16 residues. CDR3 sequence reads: CASSVLTGTGAGELFF. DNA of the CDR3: TGTGCCAGCAGCGTCCTGACCGGGACAGGGGCCGGGGAGCTGTTTTTT.

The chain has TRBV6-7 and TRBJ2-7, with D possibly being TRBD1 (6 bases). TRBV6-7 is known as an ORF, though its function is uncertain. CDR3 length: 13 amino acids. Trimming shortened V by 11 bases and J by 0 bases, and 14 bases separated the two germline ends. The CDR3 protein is CAGPGEVSYEQYF. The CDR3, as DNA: TGTGCCGGACCAGGGGAAGTCTCCTACGAGCAGTACTTC.

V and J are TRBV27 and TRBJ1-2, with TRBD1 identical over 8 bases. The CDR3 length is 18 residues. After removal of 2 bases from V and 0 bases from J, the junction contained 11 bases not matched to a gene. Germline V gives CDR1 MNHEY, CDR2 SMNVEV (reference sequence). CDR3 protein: CASSLNRGSGRANYGYTF. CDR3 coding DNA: TGTGCCAGCAGTTTAAACAGGGGGTCGGGCAGGGCTAACTATGGCTACACCTTC.

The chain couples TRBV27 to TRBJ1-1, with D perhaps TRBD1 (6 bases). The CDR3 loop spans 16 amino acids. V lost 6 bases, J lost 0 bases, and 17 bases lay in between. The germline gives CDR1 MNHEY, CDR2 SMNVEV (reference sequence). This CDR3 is CASRTRRGFMNTEAFF. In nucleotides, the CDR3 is TGTGCCAGCAGAACGCGCAGGGGCTTTATGAACACTGAAGCTTTCTTT.

The CDR3 DNA is TGTGCCAGCAGTTACGGTGGAAACACTGAAGCTTTCTTT. This encodes CASSYGGNTEAFF. The rearrangement uses TRBV6-2 or TRBV6-3 and TRBJ1-1; D gene ambiguous. V was shortened by 2 bases and J by 2 bases, with 6 bases between the two germline ends. CDR1 is MNHEY, CDR2 SVGEGT, per germline. This CDR3 comprises 13 residues.